A selection of T cell receptor beta chains follows, all from one sample in a study of T cell responses to AZD1222 COVID-19 vaccine. Profiled with immunoSEQ multiplex PCR; TCRdb holds only in-frame clones, not every one. This sample has 120,000 or so clones, with 85% to 90% found just once. The source was peripheral blood, collected on day 0 of AZD1222 vaccination. The receptors originated from an adult in good health. Both conserved end residues are part of each CDR3. D genes are given only for firm matches.

j_gene | d_gene | v_gene | CDR3nt | CDR3aa
TRBJ2-1 | . | TRBV30 | TGTGCCTGGAATAATCGGGACTTTGAGCAGTTCTTC | CAWNNRDFEQFF
TRBJ1-1 | . | TRBV5-6 | TGTGCCAGCAGCTTGGCCCGCAGGGGGAACACTGAAGCTTTCTTT | CASSLARRGNTEAFF
TRBJ2-1 | . | TRBV11-2 | TGTGCCAGCAGCGTATCAACAGGGTTAGAGAGGAATGAGCAGTTCTTC | CASSVSTGLERNEQFF
TRBJ1-2 | . | TRBV2 | TGTGCCAGCAGTGAAGGGGGAGAGCCCCGTTATGGCTACACCTTC | CASSEGGEPRYGYTF
TRBJ1-6 | . | TRBV12-3/TRBV12-4 | TGTGCCAGCAGCTTCAGCGGGTCACCCCTCCACTTT | CASSFSGSPLHF
TRBJ2-2 | TRBD2 | TRBV7-6 | TGTGCCAGCAGTTTGGGACTAGCGAGTCAAGGAGGGGAGCTGTTTTTT | CASSLGLASQGGELFF
TRBJ2-3 | . | TRBV7-8 | TGTGCCAGCAGCTCCCAACGGAGCGGAAGCACAGATACGCAGTATTTT | CASSSQRSGSTDTQYF
TRBJ1-5 | . | TRBV10-3 | TGTGCCATCAGTGAGTCTTTTGGACAGCCCCAGCATTTT | CAISESFGQPQHF
TRBJ1-6 | . | TRBV6-5 | TGTGCCAGCAGGGGGGCACAGTTGATCAGGACACCCCTCCACTTT | CASRGAQLIRTPLHF
TRBJ1-3 | TRBD1 | TRBV18 | TGTGCCAGCTCACCTCCCGCCTATACTACAGGGGACTCTGGAAACACCATATATTTT | CASSPPAYTTGDSGNTIYF
TRBJ1-2 | TRBD1 | TRBV5-6 | TGTGCCAGCAGCTACCGGGACAGACCCTATGGCTACACCTTC | CASSYRDRPYGYTF